There are many counts of the clone carrying this TCR beta chain. What it binds is not known. The authors ran a second PCR of 7 to 11 cycles using a sample-barcoded 5' primer and a J-beta primer mix. TCRdb recomputed calls from the 5' RACE reads with MiXCR, one row per CDR3 protein. This repertoire shows nearly 1 million distinct CDR3 sequences, roughly half found once; its top ten account for around a fifth. This sample was taken from a study of blood T cells in healthy people across ages. Study-level findings and limits: Correlation between TCR beta diversity and naive T cell percentage was strong. Roughly linear declines in TCR beta diversity per million T cells occurred with age. More naive CD4+ cells and higher diversity were found in long-lived than in aged donors.

CDR1 and CDR2 from the germline V gene are SQVTM and ANQGSEA. The CDR3 contains 12 residues. Deletions cut 2 bases from V and 4 bases from J, with 8 bases between. This clonotype was sampled from a woman in her sixties or seventies in good health. This chain links TRBV29-1 with TRBJ2-5; D is unclear. The sequenced sample was blood. The CDR3 DNA sequence: TGCAGCGTTGAACGCCTTGGAGAGACCCAGTACTTC. This sequence encodes CSVERLGETQYF.